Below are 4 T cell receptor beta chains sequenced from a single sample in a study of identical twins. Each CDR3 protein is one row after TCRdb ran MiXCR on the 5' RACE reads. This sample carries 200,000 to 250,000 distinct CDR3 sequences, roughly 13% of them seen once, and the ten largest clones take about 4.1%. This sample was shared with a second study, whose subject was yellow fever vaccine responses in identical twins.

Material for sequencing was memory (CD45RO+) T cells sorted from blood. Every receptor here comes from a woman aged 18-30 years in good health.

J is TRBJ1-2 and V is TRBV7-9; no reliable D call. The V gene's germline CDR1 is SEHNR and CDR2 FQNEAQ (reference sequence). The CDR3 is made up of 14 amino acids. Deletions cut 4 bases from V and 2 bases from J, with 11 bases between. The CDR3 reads CASSSDLGNYGYTF. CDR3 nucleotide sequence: TGTGCCAGCAGCTCGGACCTAGGGAACTATGGCTACACCTTC.

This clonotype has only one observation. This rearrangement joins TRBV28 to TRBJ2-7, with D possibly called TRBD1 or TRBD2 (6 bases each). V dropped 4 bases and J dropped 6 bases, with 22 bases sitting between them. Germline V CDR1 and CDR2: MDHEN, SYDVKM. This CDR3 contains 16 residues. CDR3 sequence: CASSSNLWGAPGEQYF. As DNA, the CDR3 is TGTGCCAGCAGTTCCAACCTTTGGGGGGCTCCGGGCGAGCAGTACTTC. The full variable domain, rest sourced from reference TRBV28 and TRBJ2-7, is DVKVTQSSRYLVKRTGEKVFLECVQDMDHENMFWYRQDPGLGLRLIYFSYDVKMKEKGDIPEGYSVSREKKERFSLILESASTNQTSMYLCASSSNLWGAPGEQYFGPGTRLTVT.

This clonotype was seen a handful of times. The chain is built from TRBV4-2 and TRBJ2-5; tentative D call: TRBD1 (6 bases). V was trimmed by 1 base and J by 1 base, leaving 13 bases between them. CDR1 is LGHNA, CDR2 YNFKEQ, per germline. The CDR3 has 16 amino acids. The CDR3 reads CASSQVGGQSQETQYF. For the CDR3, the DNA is TGTGCCAGCAGCCAAGTAGGTGGACAGTCCCAAGAGACCCAGTACTTC.

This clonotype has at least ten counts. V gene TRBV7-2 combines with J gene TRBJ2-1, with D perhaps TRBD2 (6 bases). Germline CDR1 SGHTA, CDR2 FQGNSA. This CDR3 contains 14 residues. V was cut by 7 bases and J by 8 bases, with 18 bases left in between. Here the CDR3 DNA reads TGTGCCAGCACCAGAACCGGGGGTCTGGATGAGCAGTTCTTC. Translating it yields CASTRTGGLDEQFF.